What follows describes a single T cell receptor (beta chain). Some clones are missing from TCRdb's copy, which holds only in-frame ones; the method was immunoSEQ multiplex PCR. The sample lists around 83,000 clones, about 92% occurring once. This entry belongs to a study of technical replicates of blood from several donors. Germline CDR1 is SGHVS and CDR2 is FNYEAQ. The CDR3 extends over 14 amino acids. Trimming removed 5 bases from V and 0 bases from J, with 8 bases in between. The sequence derives from a human donor in good health. The rearrangement uses TRBV7-6 and TRBJ2-1; D is possibly TRBD2 (6 bases). The sequenced material came from T cells isolated from PBMCs. The CDR3 loop is CASSPEGSYNEQFF. CDR3 nucleotide sequence: TGTGCCAGCAGCCCGGAGGGCTCCTACAATGAGCAGTTCTTC.